The present TCR beta chain was sequenced within a study of shared clonotypes between healthy human individuals. Study-level findings and limits: Non-shared clonotypes had lower generation probabilities than clonotypes shared by all four sorted-subset donors. Inspection by rarefaction showed sorted-subset sequencing to be incomplete despite large depth.

Germline V gene sequence: CDR1 SGHRS, CDR2 YFSETQ. This CDR3 is 16 amino acids long. Trimming took off 1 base at V and 4 bases at J, with 18 bases between the two ends. In the source study's methods: In the immunoSEQ data, sequences were junction-only and lacked quality scores, so filtering differed. Clones were sequenced by immunoSEQ multiplex PCR, and TCRdb holds only the in-frame ones, with some missing. V and J calls and clone size are given by that table; D and trimming were obtained from the DNA. The repertoire holds roughly 2.5 million clones, with around 94% as singletons. A note on this clone: Its specificity is not known.

Sequencing was done on a sample of naive CD4+ T cells sorted from blood. As for subset: CD45RA+ positively selected. The sequence derives from a man aged 18 to 30 in good health. V is TRBV5-1 and J is TRBJ2-7; the D gene is possibly TRBD1 (6 bases). The CDR3 here is CASSLFTEDSKYEQYF. In DNA, the CDR3 is TGCGCCAGCAGCTTGTTTACGGAGGACAGTAAGTACGAGCAGTACTTC.